The 15 T cell receptor beta chains listed next were all sequenced from one sample in a study of regulatory T cells in long-lasting Graves disease. CDR3 regions were amplified by Arm-PCR using iRepertoire HTBI primers to build TCR beta libraries. TCRdb reprocessed the multiplex PCR reads with MiXCR, giving one entry per CDR3 protein. This sample has approximately 440,000 distinct CDR3 sequences; about a quarter occur once, and the top ten carry about 27%. Specified time point: persistent/refractory GD, antithyroid drugs over 5 years with positive TRAb. Extracted PBMC RNA gave rise to the TCR library. The sample in question was peripheral blood mononuclear cells (PBMCs), obtained when the disease was refractory, from a patient treated with antithyroid drugs. The receptors derive from a female donor with Graves disease.

In this sample, this clonotype turned up a few times. The chain joins TRBV20-1 to TRBJ2-1; 14 nucleotides match TRBD2. CDR1 is DFQATT and CDR2 is SNEGSKA in the germline V gene (reference sequence). V shed 4 bases and J 3 bases; nucleotides not matched to a gene: 11. This CDR3 has 18 residues. The CDR3 sequence: CSANQGLAGAGIYNEQFF. The DNA of the CDR3 is TGCAGTGCTAATCAGGGACTAGCGGGAGCGGGAATCTACAATGAGCAGTTCTTC.

The genes are TRBV7-2 and TRBJ2-7; possible D gene TRBD2, 5 bases. In germline, CDR1 is SGHTA, CDR2 FQGNSA. CDR3 length equals 12 residues. Trimming cost V 5 bases and J 5 bases, with 10 bases left between them. The CDR3 sequence: CASSGSFHEQYF. CDR3 DNA: TGTGCCAGCAGCGGGAGTTTCCACGAGCAGTACTTC.

The CDR3 DNA reads as TGTGCCAGTGGGACTAGCGGGAGTGAGTACGAGCAGTACTTC. Its protein product is CASGTSGSEYEQYF. V is TRBV6-1 and J is TRBJ2-7; 14 positions agree with TRBD2. This CDR3 spans 14 amino acids. V gave up 9 bases and J gave up 4 bases; unmatched junction bases: 5. Looked up from germline, CDR1 is MNHNS and CDR2 is SASEGT.

This clonotype has more than one count but fewer than ten. The V call is TRBV6-2 or TRBV6-3, the J call TRBJ2-7, with unresolved D. The CDR3 consists of 16 residues. V was shortened by 2 bases and J by 5 bases, with 19 bases between the two germline ends. Per the germline V gene, CDR1 is MNHEY and CDR2 is SVGEGT. DNA for the CDR3: TGTGCCAGCAGTTACCCGACCCAAAGGCTAGGAGACGAGCAGTACTTC. Translated, it gives CASSYPTQRLGDEQYF.

The chain has TRBV29-1 and TRBJ2-1; no definite D call. Germline values: CDR1 SQVTM, CDR2 ANQGSEA. Trimming took off 5 bases at V and 5 bases at J, with 13 bases between the two ends. The CDR3 is 13 amino acids. The CDR3 DNA is TGCAGCGTTTTGGAGTTTGTAAACAATGAGCAGTTCTTC. Translation gives CSVLEFVNNEQFF.

The chain couples TRBV7-6 to TRBJ2-1; 7 bases map to TRBD2. The CDR3 extends over 15 amino acids. Germline V CDR1 and CDR2: SGHVS, FNYEAQ. V lost 4 bases, J lost 3 bases, and 6 bases stayed unmatched. The CDR3, as DNA: TGTGCCAGCAGCTCAGCCGGGACTAACTACAATGAGCAGTTCTTC. Encoded protein: CASSSAGTNYNEQFF.

About this clonotype itself: Compared with germline, one end of the junction differs, possibly owing to a read error. J is TRBJ2-2 and V is TRBV28, with D perhaps TRBD2 (5 bases). This CDR3 spans 18 amino acids. The germline gives CDR1 MDHEN, CDR2 SYDVKM. The CDR3 is CASSLFLRLADRTGELVF. The DNA for the CDR3 is TGTGCCAGCAGTTTATTTTTGCGGCTAGCAGACCGCACCGGGGAGCTGGTTTTT. The full variable domain, completed using reference TRBV28 and TRBJ2-2, is DVKVTQSSRYLVKRTGEKVFLECVQDMDHENMFWYRQDPGLGLRLIYFSYDVKMKEKGDIPEGYSVSREKKERFSLILESASTNQTSMYLCASSLFLRLADRTGELVFGEGSRLTVL.

This clonotype has a count of ten or more. The chain recombines TRBV6-1 with TRBJ1-6; D is unresolved. The CDR3 is 17 residues long. Trimming shortened V by 5 bases and J by 10 bases, and 24 bases separated the two germline ends. Germline V lookup: CDR1 MNHNS, CDR2 SASEGT. This CDR3 reads CASSRSSHAKFWSPLHF. The CDR3 DNA follows: TGTGCCAGCAGTCGATCCTCTCACGCTAAGTTCTGGTCACCCCTCCACTTT.

J is TRBJ2-6 and V is TRBV7-6; 8 nucleotides agree with TRBD2. Germline CDR1 reads SGHVS; CDR2 reads FNYEAQ. The CDR3 is made up of 17 amino acids. V trimming: 5 bases; J trimming: 0 bases; junction bases outside the gene matches: 6. Here the CDR3 DNA reads TGTGCCAGCAGCGTCGGGGGGGGCGACTCTGGGGCCAACGTCCTGACTTTC. Translated, it gives CASSVGGGDSGANVLTF.

V usage is TRBV28 and J usage is TRBJ1-2; TRBD1 matches 9 bases. From germline, CDR1 is MDHEN and CDR2 SYDVKM. Trimming removed 3 bases from V and 8 bases from J; junction bases left unmatched: 7. The CDR3 is made up of 14 amino acids. The CDR3 loop is CASSLGTGRWGYTF. The CDR3 DNA sequence: TGTGCCAGCAGTTTGGGGACAGGGCGATGGGGCTACACCTTC.

The chain couples TRBV20-1 to TRBJ2-7; TRBD2 matches 8 bases. V lost 0 bases, J lost 4 bases, and 17 bases stayed unmatched. Per the germline V gene, CDR1 is DFQATT and CDR2 is SNEGSKA (reference sequence). The CDR3 spans 18 residues. CDR3 sequence: CSARDSGDSERGRYEQYF. Written as DNA, the CDR3 is TGCAGTGCTAGAGATTCAGGGGATAGCGAGCGGGGGAGATACGAGCAGTACTTC.

The chain carries TRBV19 and TRBJ1-6; TRBD1 matches at 8 bases. This CDR3 has 15 residues. CDR1 and CDR2 (germline): LNHDA, SQIVND (reference sequence). V shed 4 bases, J shed 7 bases, and the junction held 6 bases outside the gene matches. CDR3 bases: TGTGCCAGTAGTACCGGACAGGGTAACAATTCACCCCTCCACTTT. Translating gives CASSTGQGNNSPLHF. The entire variable domain, with the rest obtained from reference TRBV19 and TRBJ1-6, is as follows: DGGITQSPKYLFRKEGQNVTLSCEQNLNHDAMYWYRQDPGQGLRLIYYSQIVNDFQKGDIAEGYSVSREKKESFPLTVTSAQKNPTAFYLCASSTGQGNNSPLHFGNGTRLTVT.

This clonotype was seen more than once but under ten times. V gene TRBV19 combines with J gene TRBJ1-1; the match to TRBD1 covers 9 bases. There are 16 residues in the CDR3. Germline V gene data show CDR1 as LNHDA and CDR2 as SQIVND (reference sequence). The junction had 11 bases not matched to a gene; V was cut back by 6 bases and J by 3 bases. The CDR3 DNA reads as TGTGCCAGTAGGACAGGGGGGCTACACAAGGACACTGAAGCTTTCTTT. It translates to CASRTGGLHKDTEAFF.

In this sample, this clonotype turned up many times. This sequence joins TRBV11-2 and TRBJ1-3; perhaps TRBD1 as D (5 bases). V lost 5 bases and J 6 bases, leaving 20 bases between the germline ends. CDR1 and CDR2 from the germline V gene are SGHAT and FQNNGV. The CDR3 runs 16 residues. CDR3 DNA: TGTGCCAGCAGCCGCAATGGGGCAAGTGGGACAAACACCATATATTTT. Translating gives CASSRNGASGTNTIYF. The variable domain in full, with the rest retrieved from reference TRBV11-2 and TRBJ1-3, is EAGVAQSPRYKIIEKRQSVAFWCNPISGHATLYWYQQILGQGPKLLIQFQNNGVVDDSQLPKDRFSAERLKGVDSTLKIQPAKLEDSAVYLCASSRNGASGTNTIYFGEGSWLTVV.

The chain couples TRBV20-1 to TRBJ2-2, with no clear D. Per the germline V gene, CDR1 is DFQATT and CDR2 is SNEGSKA (reference sequence). V lost 3 bases and J 6 bases, leaving 14 bases between the germline ends. There are 14 residues in the CDR3. The CDR3 is CSASSGVRAGELFF. Here the CDR3 DNA reads TGCAGTGCTAGTTCTGGGGTTAGGGCCGGGGAGCTGTTTTTT.